The clone carrying this T cell receptor (beta chain) was detected ten times or more. The antigen remains unidentified. The sample originates from a study of T cells in Graves' hyperthyroidism and ophthalmopathy. The V end was cut by 3 bases, the J end by 1 base, with 10 bases between. The CDR3 is made up of 15 amino acids. Looked up from germline, CDR1 is MNHEY and CDR2 is SMNVEV (reference sequence). Study observations and caveats: Separation of ophthalmopathy from stable hyperthyroidism was achieved by a 13 V-J model.

Template material for amplifying TCR beta CDR3 regions consisted of RNA transcripts. During a first-round RT-PCR of the TCR CDR3, the HTBI primer set was used. Via MiXCR, TCRdb re-called the multiplex PCR reads, giving one row per CDR3 protein. The sample comprises about 180,000 distinct CDR3 sequences, approximately 17% of which are singletons, and around 27% rests with the top ten. The source material was blood. The clonotype comes from a woman aged 45-65 years with Graves' hyperthyroidism. V is TRBV27 and J is TRBJ2-1; no firm D call. The CDR3 sequence: CASSLQDPSYNEQFF. The CDR3, as DNA: TGTGCCAGCAGTTTGCAGGACCCTTCCTACAATGAGCAGTTCTTC.